This TCR beta chain was obtained from a study of shared T cell receptors in the human thymus. Looked up from germline, CDR1 is MDHEN and CDR2 is SYDVKM. The CDR3 sequence is 15 residues long. Unmatched junction bases numbered 3, after V lost 3 bases and J lost 1 base. The protocol was immunoSEQ multiplex PCR, while the TCRdb copy is restricted to in-frame clones and leaves out a portion. The sample holds 500,000 to 850,000 clones; about 87% are singletons and the top ten take about 0.0094%. This sample was also put to use in a study of human thymus T cells. That report adds: Corrective surgery for congenital heart defects was being performed on the healthy Finnish infants who were the donors. The source of the thymus tissue was resections taken during corrective heart surgery. Apparent bias marked the V and J gene usage of thymic and blood repertoires. Unrelated people showed highly overlapping thymic repertoires, related research reported.

Sequenced input: thymocytes. The J gene is TRBJ2-3, the V gene TRBV28, with 8 bases aligning to TRBD2. The receptor was isolated from a boy younger than two with a congenital heart defect. In DNA, the CDR3 is TGTGCCAGCAGTTTCGGGGGACTAGGCACAGATACGCAGTATTTT. The encoded protein is CASSFGGLGTDTQYF.